The 18 T cell receptor beta chains below come from one sample, sequenced in a study of blood T cell repertoires in COVID-19. Measured with immunoSEQ multiplex PCR; TCRdb has only the in-frame clones, and not every one. The sample has tens of thousands of clones, approximately 88% seen once. Sequencing was performed on peripheral blood. The receptors here all came from a man at least 80 years old with active or convalescent COVID-19.

The gene calls are TRBV7-2 and TRBJ1-4; 8 bases are a match to TRBD1. The CDR3 loop spans 15 amino acids. With V trimmed by 2 bases and J by 7 bases, 6 bases remained unmatched. Germline CDR1 and CDR2: SGHTA and FQGNSA. CDR3 sequence reads: CASSLPQGGGEKLFF. CDR3 DNA sequence: TGTGCCAGCAGCTTACCACAGGGGGGAGGTGAAAAACTGTTTTTT.

The rearrangement links TRBV28 to TRBJ2-2; 7 positions match TRBD1. CDR3 size: 14 residues. CDR1 is MDHEN, CDR2 SYDVKM, per germline. J gave up 5 bases and V 4 bases, and 4 bases lay outside the gene matches. In DNA, the CDR3 is TGTGCCAGCAGTTGGGACAGCTTGACCGGGGAGCTGTTTTTT. It encodes CASSWDSLTGELFF.

The chain carries TRBV18 and TRBJ1-3, with D unresolved. Germline assignment: CDR1 KGHSH and CDR2 LQKENI. V gave up 2 bases and J gave up 1 base, with 12 bases separating them. This CDR3 comprises 16 residues. CDR3 nucleotide sequence: TGTGCCAGCTCACCAGGAGCGGTGGGGTCTGGAAACACCATATATTTT. Protein sequence: CASSPGAVGSGNTIYF.

The CDR3 region is CASSTRTGGSSGANVLTF. In DNA, the CDR3 is TGTGCCAGTAGTACCCGGACAGGGGGCTCATCTGGGGCCAACGTCCTGACTTTC. This chain uses TRBV19 with TRBJ2-6; 11 nucleotides agree with TRBD1. The CDR3 runs to 18 residues. The germline V gene encodes CDR1 LNHDA and CDR2 SQIVND (reference sequence). The junction had 6 bases not matched to a gene; V was cut back by 4 bases and J by 1 base.

The J gene is TRBJ2-7, the V gene TRBV6-5; 10 bases line up with TRBD2. V lost 6 bases to trimming and J lost 3 bases; unmatched junction nucleotides: 8. Germline lookup yields CDR1 MNHEY and CDR2 SVGAGI. The CDR3 length is 15 residues. The CDR3 sequence is CASSTGLAEHYEQYF. The CDR3 DNA reads as TGTGCCAGCAGCACCGGACTAGCGGAACACTACGAGCAGTACTTC.

This clone was counted only a few times. The V call is TRBV9, the J call TRBJ2-1; 14 bases map to TRBD2. V lost 3 bases to trimming and J lost 9 bases; unmatched junction nucleotides: 8. There are 16 residues in the CDR3. CDR1 and CDR2 from the germline V gene are SGDLS and YYNGEE. The CDR3 reads CASSATGTSGSFEQFF. CDR3 in DNA: TGTGCCAGCAGCGCCACCGGGACTAGCGGGAGTTTTGAGCAGTTCTTC.

This chain connects TRBV23-1 to TRBJ2-2; D perhaps matches TRBD1 (6 bases). TRBV23-1 is labeled an ORF, and its function is uncertain. Trimming removed 1 base at V and 1 base at J, with 13 bases between. The CDR3 totals 17 residues. The CDR3 DNA reads TGCGCCAGCAGTCAATTAGGGGTCAGGGGGAACACCGGGGAGCTGTTTTTT. As protein: CASSQLGVRGNTGELFF.

V gene TRBV7-8 combines with J gene TRBJ2-7; 7 positions agree with TRBD2. CDR3 length: 13 amino acids. The trim removed 4 bases at V and 3 bases at J, leaving 3 bases unmatched. CDR1 is SGHVS and CDR2 is FQNEAQ in the germline V gene. As DNA, the CDR3 is TGTGCCAGCAGCTCAAAGCGGGACTACGAGCAGTACTTC. Protein product: CASSSKRDYEQYF.

The table lists this clone with a few counts. The chain joins TRBV5-1 to TRBJ2-2; D not resolved. The germline V gene has CDR1 SGHRS and CDR2 YFSETQ. V dropped 0 bases and J dropped 4 bases, with 13 bases sitting between them. This CDR3 spans 16 amino acids. This CDR3 is CASSLVPRRGTGELFF. The CDR3, as DNA: TGCGCCAGCAGCTTGGTTCCTAGACGAGGCACCGGGGAGCTGTTTTTT.

Remarks on this clone: A junction boundary mismatches the germline segment, possibly from a read error. CDR3 protein: CASSLAGGPRELFF. The CDR3 coding sequence is TGTGCCAGCAGCCTAGCGGGAGGGCCAAGGGAGCTGTTTTTT. The chain combines TRBV7-9 with TRBJ2-2; 12 bases are a match to TRBD2. CDR3 length: 14 amino acids. Looked up from germline, CDR1 is SEHNR and CDR2 is FQNEAQ (reference sequence).

The V call is TRBV18, the J call TRBJ1-1; D unresolved. Trimming stripped 5 bases from V and 0 bases from J, with 4 bases between. The CDR3 is 12 amino acids. Germline CDR1 KGHSH, CDR2 LQKENI. DNA of the CDR3: TGTGCCAGCTCATCGGTGAACACTGAAGCTTTCTTT. Translating it yields CASSSVNTEAFF.

CDR3 sequence (DNA): TGTGCCTGGATTACTAGCGGGGCCGGGGAGCTGTTTTTT. This sequence encodes CAWITSGAGELFF. The chain employs TRBV30 and TRBJ2-2; 10 positions agree with TRBD2. This CDR3 has 13 residues. Germline lookup yields CDR1 GTSNPN and CDR2 SVGIG (reference sequence). With V trimmed by 4 bases and J by 6 bases, 2 bases remained unmatched.

Turning to this clone: One end of the junction does not line up with germline, which may come from a read error. V and J are TRBV7-7 and TRBJ2-5, with 9 bases lining up with TRBD2. This CDR3 is 16 amino acids long. Germline-derived CDR1 and CDR2 are SSHAT and FNYEAQ (reference sequence). The CDR3 reads CASSEQASGAGGTQYF. The CDR3 DNA reads TGTGCTAGCAGTGAACAGGCTAGCGGGGCCGGAGGGACCCAGTACTTC.

This chain links TRBV11-3 with TRBJ2-7; maybe TRBD2 (5 bases). Per germline, CDR1 SGHNT and CDR2 YENEEA. With 5 bases removed from V and 7 bases from J, the gap between germline ends came to 24 bases. The length of the CDR3 is 16 residues. This chain's CDR3 is CASSPRKWEWIGEQYF. CDR3 DNA: TGTGCCAGCAGCCCCCGCAAGTGGGAGTGGATAGGAGAGCAGTACTTC.

The V call is TRBV5-4, the J call TRBJ2-7; 9 bases are shared with TRBD2. CDR1 and CDR2 from the germline V gene are SGHNT and YYREEE (reference sequence). CDR3 length: 15 amino acids. Trimming took 1 base from V and 4 from J; bases not matched to a gene: 6. In DNA form, the CDR3 reads TGTGCCAGCAGCTTGCGCGGGAGGGCCGGATACGAGCAGTACTTC. Its protein is CASSLRGRAGYEQYF.

This clone was found once. The V call is TRBV11-3, the J call TRBJ2-2; 13 bases agree with TRBD2. V was clipped by 5 bases and J by 7 bases; unmatched bases: 7. Germline-derived CDR1 and CDR2 are SGHNT and YENEEA. This CDR3 region has 16 residues. CDR3 sequence: CASSPGLAGVNGELFF. CDR3 bases: TGTGCCAGCAGCCCCGGACTAGCGGGAGTGAACGGGGAGCTGTTTTTT.

This chain uses TRBV11-2 with TRBJ1-3; D gene ambiguous. There are 16 residues in the CDR3. Between the trimmed V and J ends, which lost 2 bases and 0 bases, there was a span of 11 bases. The germline gives CDR1 SGHAT, CDR2 FQNNGV. The CDR3 loop reads CASSLSPGRSGNTIYF. For the CDR3, the DNA is TGTGCCAGCAGCTTATCGCCAGGCCGCTCTGGAAACACCATATATTTT.

The chain has TRBV28 and TRBJ2-7, with D perhaps TRBD1 (5 bases). Germline V lookup: CDR1 MDHEN, CDR2 SYDVKM. This CDR3 spans 14 amino acids. Trimming left V 4 bases short and J 5 bases short, with 15 bases between. CDR3 loop: CASSWKNRIDEQYF. The CDR3 nucleotides read TGTGCCAGCAGTTGGAAAAACAGGATCGACGAGCAGTACTTC.